Each of the 8 T cell receptor beta chains below was sequenced from the same sample in a study of CD8 T cells in ankylosing spondylitis. General observations from the study: What appeared characteristic of ankylosing spondylitis blood was a TCR beta motif of several highly homologous variants.

TCRdb called the 5' RACE reads again in MiXCR, with one record for every CDR3 protein. The sample includes around 140,000 distinct CDR3 sequences, 15% to 20% of them seen just once. Antigen specificity for these receptors is unknown. The sequenced sample was blood, either unsorted or a sorted T cell fraction (not recorded which). These receptors came from a male donor with ankylosing spondylitis.

This clonotype showed up just a few times. The chain couples TRBV4-1 to TRBJ2-1, with TRBD1 identical over 7 bases. This CDR3 contains 13 residues. Germline V CDR1 and CDR2: MGHRA, YSYEKL. V was clipped by 0 bases and J by 8 bases; unmatched bases: 1. In DNA, the CDR3 is TGCGCCAGCAGCCAAGAAGGGGGCGATGAGCAGTTCTTC. The encoded protein is CASSQEGGDEQFF.

The CDR3 spells CASSATGNYGYTF. In nucleotides, the CDR3 is TGTGCCAGTAGTGCCACAGGGAACTATGGCTACACCTTC. The J gene is TRBJ1-2, the V gene TRBV19; maybe TRBD1 (6 bases). V was shortened by 5 bases and J by 2 bases, with 9 bases between the two germline ends. This CDR3 is built from 13 residues. Germline CDR1 reads LNHDA; CDR2 reads SQIVND (reference sequence).

V gene TRBV27 combines with J gene TRBJ2-5; D gene unclear. Germline lookup yields CDR1 MNHEY and CDR2 SMNVEV (reference sequence). Trimming took 4 bases from V and 5 from J, leaving 11 bases between them. The CDR3 has 13 amino acids. The CDR3 DNA is TGTGCCAGCAGTTCCGCCTTTGGGGAGACCCAGTACTTC. Translating gives CASSSAFGETQYF.

The V and J genes are TRBV6-5 and TRBJ1-1; D is undetermined. In germline, CDR1 is MNHEY, CDR2 SVGAGI. V dropped 5 bases and J dropped 10 bases, with 23 bases sitting between them. This CDR3 is built from 15 residues. CDR3 sequence: CASSHYRTFPQGAFF. Here the CDR3 DNA reads TGTGCCAGCAGTCACTACCGGACCTTCCCGCAAGGAGCTTTCTTT.

In its sample, this clonotype was seen a few times. The CDR3 nucleotides are TGTGCCAGCAGTTACCTCTCCCTGGGCCCAGATACGCAGTATTTT. This codes for CASSYLSLGPDTQYF. This chain links TRBV6-2 or TRBV6-3 with TRBJ2-3; no clear D gene. CDR3 size: 15 residues. The germline V gene encodes CDR1 MNHEY and CDR2 SVGEGT. Trimming took off 2 bases at V and 4 bases at J, with 13 bases between the two ends.

This clonotype was found a few times. This sequence joins TRBV9 and TRBJ2-4, with D perhaps TRBD1 (6 bases). Trimming shortened V by 4 bases and J by 0 bases, and 14 bases separated the two germline ends. Germline loops: CDR1 SGDLS, CDR2 YYNGEE. The CDR3 covers 16 residues. The CDR3 sequence is CASSPPSQGAKNIQYF. The CDR3 DNA sequence: TGTGCCAGCAGCCCTCCTTCACAGGGAGCCAAAAACATTCAGTACTTC.

The chain joins TRBV6-2 or TRBV6-3 to TRBJ2-1; TRBD1 might be the D (6 bases). CDR3 length: 15 residues. Per germline, CDR1 MNHEY and CDR2 SVGEGT. V was clipped by 2 bases and J by 7 bases, with 15 bases between them. Written as DNA, the CDR3 is TGTGCCAGCAGTTACCCCTACCACCAGGGGAATGAGCAGTTCTTC. It is translated as CASSYPYHQGNEQFF.

The chain links TRBV27 to TRBJ2-7; a possible D gene is TRBD2 (6 bases). V gave up 6 bases and J gave up 9 bases, with 18 bases separating them. The V gene's germline CDR1 is MNHEY and CDR2 SMNVEV (reference sequence). The CDR3 contains 13 residues. CDR3 sequence: CASSPRGSYPQYF. The CDR3 DNA is TGTGCCAGCAGCCCGCGGGGCAGCTACCCGCAGTACTTC.